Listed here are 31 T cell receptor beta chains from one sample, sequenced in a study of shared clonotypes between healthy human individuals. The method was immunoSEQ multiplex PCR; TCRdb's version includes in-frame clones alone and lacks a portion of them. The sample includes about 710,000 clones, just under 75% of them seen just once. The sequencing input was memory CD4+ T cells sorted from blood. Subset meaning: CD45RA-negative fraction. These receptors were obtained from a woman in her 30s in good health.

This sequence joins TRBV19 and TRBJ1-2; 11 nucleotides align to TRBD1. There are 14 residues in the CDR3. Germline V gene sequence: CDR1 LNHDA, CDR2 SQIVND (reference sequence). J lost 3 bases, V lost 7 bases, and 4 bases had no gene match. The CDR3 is CASKSDRGHYGYTF. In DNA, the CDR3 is TGTGCCAGTAAATCGGACAGGGGGCACTATGGCTACACCTTC.

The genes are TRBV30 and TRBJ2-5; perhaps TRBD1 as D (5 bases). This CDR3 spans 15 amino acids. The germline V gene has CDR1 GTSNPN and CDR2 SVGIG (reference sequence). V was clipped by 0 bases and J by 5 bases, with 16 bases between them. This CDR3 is CAWSVRLVKGETQYF. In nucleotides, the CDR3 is TGTGCCTGGAGTGTACGTCTCGTTAAGGGGGAGACCCAGTACTTC.

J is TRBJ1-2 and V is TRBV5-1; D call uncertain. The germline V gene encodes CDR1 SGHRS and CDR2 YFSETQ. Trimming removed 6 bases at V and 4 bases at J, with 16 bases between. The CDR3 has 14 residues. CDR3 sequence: CASKSLQTSYGYTF. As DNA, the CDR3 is TGCGCCAGCAAATCCTTACAGACTAGCTATGGCTACACCTTC.

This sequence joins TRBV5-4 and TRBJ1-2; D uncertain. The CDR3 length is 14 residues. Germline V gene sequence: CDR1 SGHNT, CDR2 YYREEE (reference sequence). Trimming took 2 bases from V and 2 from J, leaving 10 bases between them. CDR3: CASSLTARNYGYTF. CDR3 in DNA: TGTGCCAGCAGCTTAACCGCCAGAAACTATGGCTACACCTTC. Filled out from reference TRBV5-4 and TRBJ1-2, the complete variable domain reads ETGVTQSPTHLIKTRGQQVTLRCSSQSGHNTVSWYQQALGQGPQFIFQYYREEENGRGNFPPRFSGLQFPNYSSELNVNALELDDSALYLCASSLTARNYGYTFGSGTRLTVV.

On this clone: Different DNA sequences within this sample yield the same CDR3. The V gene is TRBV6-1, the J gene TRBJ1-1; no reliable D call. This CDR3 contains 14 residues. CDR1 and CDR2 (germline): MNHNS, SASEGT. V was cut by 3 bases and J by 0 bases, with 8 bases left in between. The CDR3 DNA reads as TGTGCCAGCAGTGAGAGTGTAATGAACACTGAAGCTTTCTTT. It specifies CASSESVMNTEAFF.

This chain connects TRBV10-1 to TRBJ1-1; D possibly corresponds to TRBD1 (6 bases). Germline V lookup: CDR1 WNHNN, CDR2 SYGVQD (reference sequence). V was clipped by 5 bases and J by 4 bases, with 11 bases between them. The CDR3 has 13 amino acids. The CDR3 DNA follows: TGCGCCAGCAGTTTAACAGGGTCCACTGAAGCTTTCTTT. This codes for CASSLTGSTEAFF.

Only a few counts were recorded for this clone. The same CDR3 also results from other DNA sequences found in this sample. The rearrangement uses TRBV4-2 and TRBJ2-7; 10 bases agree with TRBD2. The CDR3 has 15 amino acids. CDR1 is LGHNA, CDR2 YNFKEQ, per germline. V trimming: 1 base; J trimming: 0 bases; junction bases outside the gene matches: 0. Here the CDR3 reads CASSQGLAGSYEQYF. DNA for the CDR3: TGTGCCAGCAGCCAAGGACTAGCGGGCTCCTACGAGCAGTACTTC.

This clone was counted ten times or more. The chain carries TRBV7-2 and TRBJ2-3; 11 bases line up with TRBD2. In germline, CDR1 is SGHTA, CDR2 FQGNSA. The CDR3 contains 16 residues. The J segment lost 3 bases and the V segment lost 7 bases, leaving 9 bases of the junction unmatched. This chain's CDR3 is CASTQGASGRTDTQYF. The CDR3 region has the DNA TGTGCCAGCACCCAAGGGGCTAGCGGGAGGACAGATACGCAGTATTTT. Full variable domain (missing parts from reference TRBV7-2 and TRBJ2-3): GAGVSQSPSNKVTEKGKDVELRCDPISGHTALYWYRQSLGQGLEFLIYFQGNSAPDKSGLPSDRFSAERTGGSVSTLTIQRTQQEDSAVYLCASTQGASGRTDTQYFGPGTRLTVL.

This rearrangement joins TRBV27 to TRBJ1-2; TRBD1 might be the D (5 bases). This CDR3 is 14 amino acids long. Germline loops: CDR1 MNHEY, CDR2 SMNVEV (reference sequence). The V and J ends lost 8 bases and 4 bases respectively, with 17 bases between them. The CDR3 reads CASRKHEGTYGYTF. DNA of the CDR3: TGTGCCAGCCGTAAGCACGAGGGGACCTATGGCTACACCTTC.

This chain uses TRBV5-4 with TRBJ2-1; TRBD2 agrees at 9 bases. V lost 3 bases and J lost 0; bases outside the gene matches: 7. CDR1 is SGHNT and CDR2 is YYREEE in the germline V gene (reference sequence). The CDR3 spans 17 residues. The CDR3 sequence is CASSSEAGGPSYNEQFF. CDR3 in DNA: TGTGCCAGCAGCTCGGAAGCGGGAGGCCCCTCCTACAATGAGCAGTTCTTC.

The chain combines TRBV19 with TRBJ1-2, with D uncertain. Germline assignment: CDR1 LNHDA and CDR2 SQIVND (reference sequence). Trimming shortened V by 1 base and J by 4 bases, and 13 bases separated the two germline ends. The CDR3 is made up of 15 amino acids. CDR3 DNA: TGTGCCAGTAGTATAGTCGGAGGGCCTATCTATGGCTACACCTTC. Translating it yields CASSIVGGPIYGYTF.

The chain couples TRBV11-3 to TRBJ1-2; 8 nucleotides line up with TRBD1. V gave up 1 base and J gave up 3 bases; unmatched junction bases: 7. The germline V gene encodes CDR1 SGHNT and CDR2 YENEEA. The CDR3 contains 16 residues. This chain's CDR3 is CASSLGGQGADYGYTF. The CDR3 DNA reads TGTGCCAGCAGCTTAGGAGGCCAGGGGGCGGACTATGGCTACACCTTC. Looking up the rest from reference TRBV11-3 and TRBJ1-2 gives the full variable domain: EAGVVQSPRYKIIEKKQPVAFWCNPISGHNTLYWYLQNLGQGPELLIRYENEEAVDDSQLPKDRFSAERLKGVDSTLKIQPAELGDSAVYLCASSLGGQGADYGYTFGSGTRLTVV.

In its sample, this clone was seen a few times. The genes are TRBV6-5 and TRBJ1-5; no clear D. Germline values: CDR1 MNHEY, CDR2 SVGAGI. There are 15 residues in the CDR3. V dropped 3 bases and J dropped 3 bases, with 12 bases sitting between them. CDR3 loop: CASSYSSGPNQPQHF. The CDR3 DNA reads TGTGCCAGCAGTTATTCGTCCGGGCCCAATCAGCCCCAGCATTTT.

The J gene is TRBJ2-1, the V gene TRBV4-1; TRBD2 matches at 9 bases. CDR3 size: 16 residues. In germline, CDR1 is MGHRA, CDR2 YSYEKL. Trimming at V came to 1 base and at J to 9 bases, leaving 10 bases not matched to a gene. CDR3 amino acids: CASSQVRLAGLFEQFF. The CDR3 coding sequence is TGCGCCAGCAGCCAAGTTCGTCTAGCGGGACTTTTTGAGCAGTTCTTC.

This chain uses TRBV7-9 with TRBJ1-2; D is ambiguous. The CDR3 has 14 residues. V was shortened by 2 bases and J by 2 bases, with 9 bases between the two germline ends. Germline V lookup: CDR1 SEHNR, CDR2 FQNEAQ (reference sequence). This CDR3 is CASSLSAGNYGYTF. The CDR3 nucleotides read TGTGCCAGCAGCTTATCGGCCGGGAACTATGGCTACACCTTC.

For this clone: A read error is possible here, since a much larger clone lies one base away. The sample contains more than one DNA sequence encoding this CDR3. CDR3 DNA: TGTGCCAGCAGCTTAGCGGGCTACGAGCAGTACTTC. It encodes CASSLAGYEQYF. The J gene is TRBJ2-7, the V gene TRBV13; D gene unclear. Trimming shortened V by 1 base and J by 3 bases, and 4 bases separated the two germline ends. The CDR3 is 12 residues long. CDR1 PRHDT and CDR2 FYEKMQ come from the germline V gene (reference sequence).

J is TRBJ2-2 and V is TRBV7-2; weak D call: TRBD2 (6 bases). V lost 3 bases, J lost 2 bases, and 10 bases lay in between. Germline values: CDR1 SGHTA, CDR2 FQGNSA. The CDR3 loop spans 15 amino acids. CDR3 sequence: CASSFLATNTGELFF. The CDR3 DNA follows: TGTGCCAGCAGCTTTCTAGCGACTAACACCGGGGAGCTGTTTTTT.

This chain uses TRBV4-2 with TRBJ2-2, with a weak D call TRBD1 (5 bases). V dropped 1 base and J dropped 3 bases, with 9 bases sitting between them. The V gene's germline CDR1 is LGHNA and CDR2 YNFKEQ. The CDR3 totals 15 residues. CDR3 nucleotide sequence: TGTGCCAGCAGCCAAGTTGGGGCAGACACCGGGGAGCTGTTTTTT. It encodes CASSQVGADTGELFF.

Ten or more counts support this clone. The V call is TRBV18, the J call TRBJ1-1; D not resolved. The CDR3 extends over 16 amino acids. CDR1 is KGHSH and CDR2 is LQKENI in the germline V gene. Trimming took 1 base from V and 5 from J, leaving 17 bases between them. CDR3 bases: TGTGCCAGCTCACCACGCGTGAAGTCCGGTAGAACTGAAGCTTTCTTT. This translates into CASSPRVKSGRTEAFF.

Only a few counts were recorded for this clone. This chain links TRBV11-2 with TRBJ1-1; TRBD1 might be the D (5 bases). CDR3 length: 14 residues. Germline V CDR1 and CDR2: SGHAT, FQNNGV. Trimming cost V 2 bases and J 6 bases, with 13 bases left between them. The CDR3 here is CASSLSLGTAEAFF. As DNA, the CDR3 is TGTGCCAGCAGCTTATCTCTAGGGACCGCTGAAGCTTTCTTT. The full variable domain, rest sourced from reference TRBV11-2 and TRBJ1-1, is EAGVAQSPRYKIIEKRQSVAFWCNPISGHATLYWYQQILGQGPKLLIQFQNNGVVDDSQLPKDRFSAERLKGVDSTLKIQPAKLEDSAVYLCASSLSLGTAEAFFGQGTRLTVV.

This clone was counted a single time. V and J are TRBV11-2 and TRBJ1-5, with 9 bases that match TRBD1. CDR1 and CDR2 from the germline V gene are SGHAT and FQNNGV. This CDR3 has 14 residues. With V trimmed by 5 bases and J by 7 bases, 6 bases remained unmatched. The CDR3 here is CASSARDREQPQHF. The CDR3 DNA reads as TGTGCCAGCAGCGCCCGGGACAGGGAACAGCCCCAGCATTTT.

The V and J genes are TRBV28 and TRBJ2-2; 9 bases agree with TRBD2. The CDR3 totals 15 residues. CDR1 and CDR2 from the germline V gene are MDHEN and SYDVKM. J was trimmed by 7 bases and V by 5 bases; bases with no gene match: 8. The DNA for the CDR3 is TGTGCCAGCAGTCTCGGACTAGCGATCGGCGGGGAGCTGTTTTTT. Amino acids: CASSLGLAIGGELFF.

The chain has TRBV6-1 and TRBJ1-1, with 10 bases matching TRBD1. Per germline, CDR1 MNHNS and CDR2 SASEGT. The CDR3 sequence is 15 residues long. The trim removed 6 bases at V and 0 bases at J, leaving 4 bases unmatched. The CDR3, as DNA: TGTGCCAGCAGCCTGGGACAGGGGTTGAACACTGAAGCTTTCTTT. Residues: CASSLGQGLNTEAFF.

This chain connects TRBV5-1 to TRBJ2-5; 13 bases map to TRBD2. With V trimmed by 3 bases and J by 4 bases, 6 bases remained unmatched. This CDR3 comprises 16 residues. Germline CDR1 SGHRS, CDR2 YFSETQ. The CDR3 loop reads CASSWTSGSSRETQYF. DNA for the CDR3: TGCGCCAGCAGCTGGACTAGCGGGAGCTCGCGAGAGACCCAGTACTTC.

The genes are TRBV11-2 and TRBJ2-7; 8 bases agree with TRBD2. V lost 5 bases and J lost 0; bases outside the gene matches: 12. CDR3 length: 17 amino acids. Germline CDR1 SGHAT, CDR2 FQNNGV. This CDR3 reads CASSTLPGLDNSYEQYF. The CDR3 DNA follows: TGTGCCAGCAGCACTTTACCGGGACTAGATAACTCCTACGAGCAGTACTTC.

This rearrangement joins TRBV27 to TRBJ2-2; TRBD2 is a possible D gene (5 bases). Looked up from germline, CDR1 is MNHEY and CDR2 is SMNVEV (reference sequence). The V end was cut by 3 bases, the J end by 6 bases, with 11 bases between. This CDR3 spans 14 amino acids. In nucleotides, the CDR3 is TGTGCCAGCAGTTTTAGGTCTAGCCCCGGGGAGCTGTTTTTT. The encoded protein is CASSFRSSPGELFF.

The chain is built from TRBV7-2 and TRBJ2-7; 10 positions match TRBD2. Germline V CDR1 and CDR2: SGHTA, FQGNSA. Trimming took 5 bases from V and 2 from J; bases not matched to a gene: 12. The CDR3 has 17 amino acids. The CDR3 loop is CASSPNSGLAATYEQYF. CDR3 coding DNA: TGTGCCAGCAGCCCCAACTCTGGACTAGCGGCTACCTACGAGCAGTACTTC.

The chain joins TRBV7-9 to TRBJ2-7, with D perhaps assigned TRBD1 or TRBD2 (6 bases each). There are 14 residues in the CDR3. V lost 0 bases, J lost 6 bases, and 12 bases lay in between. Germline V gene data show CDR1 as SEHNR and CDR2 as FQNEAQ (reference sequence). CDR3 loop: CASSLAVGGVEQYF. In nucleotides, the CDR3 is TGTGCCAGCAGCTTAGCGGTGGGGGGCGTCGAGCAGTACTTC.

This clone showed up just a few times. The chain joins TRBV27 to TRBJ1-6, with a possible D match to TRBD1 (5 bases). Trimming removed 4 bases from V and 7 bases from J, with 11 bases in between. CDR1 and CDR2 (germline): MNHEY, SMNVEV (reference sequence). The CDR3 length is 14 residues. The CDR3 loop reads CASSSAGENSPLHF. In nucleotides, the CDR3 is TGTGCCAGCAGTTCTGCGGGGGAAAATTCACCCCTCCACTTT.

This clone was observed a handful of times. This CDR3 is CASSPGTSNEQFF. The CDR3, as DNA: TGTGCCAGCAGCCCCGGGACTAGCAATGAGCAGTTCTTC. This sequence joins TRBV14 and TRBJ2-1; 8 bases fit TRBD2. The CDR3 spans 13 residues. V lost 4 bases to trimming and J lost 6 bases; unmatched junction nucleotides: 2. The germline V gene has CDR1 SGHDN and CDR2 FVKESK.

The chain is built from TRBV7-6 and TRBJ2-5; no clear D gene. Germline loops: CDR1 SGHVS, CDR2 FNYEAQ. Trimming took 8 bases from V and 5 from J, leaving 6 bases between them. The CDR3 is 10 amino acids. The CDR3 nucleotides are TGTGCCAGCGGGGTTGAGACCCAGTACTTC. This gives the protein CASGVETQYF.